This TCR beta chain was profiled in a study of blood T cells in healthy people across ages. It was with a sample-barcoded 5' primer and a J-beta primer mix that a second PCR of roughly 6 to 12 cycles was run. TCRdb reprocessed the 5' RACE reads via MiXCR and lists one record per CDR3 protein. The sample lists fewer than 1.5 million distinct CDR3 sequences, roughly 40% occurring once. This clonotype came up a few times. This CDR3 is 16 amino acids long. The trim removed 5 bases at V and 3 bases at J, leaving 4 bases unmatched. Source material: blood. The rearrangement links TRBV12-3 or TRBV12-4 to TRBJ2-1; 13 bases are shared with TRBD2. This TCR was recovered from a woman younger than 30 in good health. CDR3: CASSRTSGGYYNEQFF. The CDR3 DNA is TGTGCCAGCAGTCGGACTAGCGGGGGCTACTACAATGAGCAGTTCTTC.